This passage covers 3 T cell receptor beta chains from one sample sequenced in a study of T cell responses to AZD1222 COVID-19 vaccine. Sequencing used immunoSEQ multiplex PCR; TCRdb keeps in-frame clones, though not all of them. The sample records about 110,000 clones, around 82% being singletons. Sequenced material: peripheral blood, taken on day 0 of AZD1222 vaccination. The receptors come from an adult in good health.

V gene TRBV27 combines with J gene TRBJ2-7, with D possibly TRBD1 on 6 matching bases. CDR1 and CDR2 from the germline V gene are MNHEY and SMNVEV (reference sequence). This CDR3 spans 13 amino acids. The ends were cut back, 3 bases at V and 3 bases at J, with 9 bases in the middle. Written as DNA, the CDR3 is TGTGCCAGCAGTTTGCAGGGGTACTACGAGCAGTACTTC. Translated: CASSLQGYYEQYF.

CDR3 protein: CASSEDDDWEQYF. CDR3 DNA: TGCGCCAGCAGTGAGGATGATGATTGGGAGCAGTACTTC. V usage is TRBV10-1 and J usage is TRBJ2-7; D is uncertain. The CDR3 runs 13 residues. Deletions cut 2 bases from V and 7 bases from J, with 12 bases between. CDR1 and CDR2 from the germline V gene are WNHNN and SYGVQD (reference sequence).

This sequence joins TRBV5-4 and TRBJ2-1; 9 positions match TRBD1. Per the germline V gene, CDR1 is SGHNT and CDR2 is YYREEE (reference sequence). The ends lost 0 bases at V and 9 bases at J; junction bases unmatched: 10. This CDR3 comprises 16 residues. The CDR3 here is CASSLGTGVTAGEQFF. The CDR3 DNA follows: TGTGCCAGCAGCTTGGGGACAGGGGTGACGGCGGGTGAGCAGTTCTTC.